The clone carrying this TCR beta chain was found many times. Its antigen is undetermined. CDR3 length: 11 amino acids. V lost 4 bases, J lost 7 bases, and 7 bases lay in between. Patients aged 18 to 65 had newly diagnosed hyperthyroidism that had lasted under 2 months. Exclusion followed for patients with uncontrolled infection, other autoimmune disease, pregnancy or lactation. The PBMCs studied were ones that came from roughly 9.1 ml fresh peripheral blood. RNA transcripts were the template for amplifying TCR beta CDR3 regions. The HTBI set primed first-round TCR CDR3 RT-PCR. TCRdb fed the multiplex PCR reads into MiXCR, producing one record per CDR3 protein. The table lists 600,000 to 750,000 distinct CDR3 sequences, around 15% of them singletons. This entry is derived from a study of T cells in Graves' hyperthyroidism and ophthalmopathy. Findings and caveats of the study: In blood, most of the thyroid clonotypes expanded above 0.001 were also present.

The genes are TRBV12-3 or TRBV12-4 and TRBJ1-1, with D possibly TRBD1 on 5 matching bases. Material for sequencing was blood. This TCR derives from a man aged 45-60 years with Graves' hyperthyroidism. The CDR3 here is CASSSRGEAFF. The CDR3 DNA sequence: TGTGCCAGCAGTTCTAGGGGTGAAGCTTTCTTT.